This paragraph reports one TCR beta chain. Germline V lookup: CDR1 KGHSH, CDR2 LQKENI. CDR3 size: 16 residues. V lost 3 bases to trimming and J lost 7 bases; unmatched junction nucleotides: 6. These data come from a study of blood T cell repertoires in COVID-19. Sequenced by immunoSEQ multiplex PCR; TCRdb stores in-frame clones only, minus some. The sample yields under 200,000 clones, 60% to 85% seen once. The rearrangement links TRBV18 to TRBJ1-4; 12 nucleotides line up with TRBD1. The sequenced material came from peripheral blood. This TCR came from a man aged 55 to 70 with acute or convalescent COVID-19. The DNA of the CDR3 is TGTGCCAGCTCACCGGGACAGGGGGCGATGTCTGAAAAACTGTTTTTT. Amino acid sequence: CASSPGQGAMSEKLFF.